This is a list of T cell receptor beta chains from one sample in a study of T-cell memory formation after mild COVID-19. One entry per CDR3 protein, called by TCRdb with MiXCR from the 5' RACE reads. The repertoire holds 75,000 to 95,000 distinct CDR3 sequences, 10% to 15% seen once, with about 28% in the top ten. Sequencing input: PBMCs or a T cell subset sorted from them (not recorded which). Receptors originate from an adult woman who had mild COVID-19 (a few samples of this study predate the infection). Cell type and time point are not known. CDR3s include the opening cysteine and the closing phenylalanine or tryptophan. The order of the fields is clone size, V gene, D gene, J gene, CDR3 DNA, CDR3 protein. D genes are given only for firm matches. Size tells how often a clone was seen (once, few, many) or the class of an expanded clone, and some rows leave it out.

abundance: many; v_gene: TRBV5-1; d_gene: .; j_gene: TRBJ2-1; CDR3nt: TGCGCCAGCAGCCTACCCTCTAGCGAGGGGTTCTTC; CDR3aa: CASSLPSSEGFF
abundance: .; v_gene: TRBV7-9; d_gene: TRBD1; j_gene: TRBJ2-1; CDR3nt: TGTGCCAGCATTAGGGGACAGGGGCTAAACTGGGATGAGCAGTTCTTC; CDR3aa: CASIRGQGLNWDEQFF
abundance: few; v_gene: TRBV11-1; d_gene: TRBD1; j_gene: TRBJ2-3; CDR3nt: TGTGCCAGCAGCTTAGGGATGGCTTTGGACGGCTGGACAGGAGATACGCAGTATTTT; CDR3aa: CASSLGMALDGWTGDTQYF
abundance: .; v_gene: TRBV10-3; d_gene: TRBD1; j_gene: TRBJ1-4; CDR3nt: TGTGCCATCAGTGAGTCGAAGGGGGCAGTAGGTGAAAAACTGTTTTTT; CDR3aa: CAISESKGAVGEKLFF
abundance: .; v_gene: TRBV7-9; d_gene: .; j_gene: TRBJ2-1; CDR3nt: TGTGCCAGCAGCCCTTACCCACCGACTGCCTTTGAGCAGTTCTTC; CDR3aa: CASSPYPPTAFEQFF
abundance: few; v_gene: TRBV4-2; d_gene: TRBD2; j_gene: TRBJ2-3; CDR3nt: TGTGCCAGCAGCCCCACTCCGGGACTAGCGGGAGGAGCAGATACGCAGTATTTT; CDR3aa: CASSPTPGLAGGADTQYF
abundance: few; v_gene: TRBV5-6; d_gene: .; j_gene: TRBJ2-7; CDR3nt: TGTGCCAGCAGCTTGAGTACCGACGAGCAGTACTTC; CDR3aa: CASSLSTDEQYF
abundance: few; v_gene: TRBV29-1; d_gene: .; j_gene: TRBJ1-2; CDR3nt: TGCAGCGTTGCCGCCGGGTCTTCTGATGGCTACACCTTC; CDR3aa: CSVAAGSSDGYTF
abundance: many; v_gene: TRBV10-3; d_gene: TRBD1; j_gene: TRBJ2-3; CDR3nt: TGTGCCACCTACACAGGGGTGGCAGATACGCAGTATTTT; CDR3aa: CATYTGVADTQYF
abundance: .; v_gene: TRBV7-6; d_gene: .; j_gene: TRBJ2-7; CDR3nt: .; CDR3aa: CASSTSGGPYEQYF
abundance: .; v_gene: TRBV4-2; d_gene: .; j_gene: TRBJ2-4; CDR3nt: TGTGCCAGCAGCCAGTGGGAAGGGTTTGAAATCAAAAACATTCAGTACTTC; CDR3aa: CASSQWEGFEIKNIQYF
abundance: .; v_gene: TRBV27; d_gene: .; j_gene: TRBJ2-1; CDR3nt: TGTGCCAGCAGTTCGCCTAGCGCCTACAATGAGCAGTTCTTC; CDR3aa: CASSSPSAYNEQFF
abundance: few; v_gene: TRBV4-1; d_gene: .; j_gene: TRBJ2-7; CDR3nt: TGCGCCAGTAACGGTGCTAGCAACGAGCAGTACTTC; CDR3aa: CASNGASNEQYF
abundance: .; v_gene: TRBV12-3/TRBV12-4; d_gene: .; j_gene: TRBJ2-1; CDR3nt: TGTGCCAGCAGCTTGAATGAGCAGTTCTTC; CDR3aa: CASSLNEQFF
abundance: few; v_gene: TRBV7-9; d_gene: TRBD2; j_gene: TRBJ2-1; CDR3nt: TGTGCCAGCAGCTATAAGACTAGCGGAACCTACAATGAGCAGTTCTTC; CDR3aa: CASSYKTSGTYNEQFF
abundance: many; v_gene: TRBV7-3; d_gene: TRBD1; j_gene: TRBJ1-2; CDR3nt: TGTGCCAGCAGCTTAGGACAGGGCGGTGGCTACACCTTC; CDR3aa: CASSLGQGGGYTF
abundance: .; v_gene: TRBV7-8; d_gene: TRBD1; j_gene: TRBJ2-1; CDR3nt: TGTGCCAGCAGCTCCCAACCGGGACAGGGGGCGAGGAATGAGCAGTTCTTC; CDR3aa: CASSSQPGQGARNEQFF
abundance: .; v_gene: TRBV29-1; d_gene: .; j_gene: TRBJ1-1; CDR3nt: TGCAGCGTTTCTGATGGAGAATTGAACACTGAAGCTTTCTTT; CDR3aa: CSVSDGELNTEAFF
abundance: .; v_gene: TRBV7-6; d_gene: .; j_gene: TRBJ1-1; CDR3nt: TGTGCCAGCAGCCTGGCAGGGCAACAGTCGAACACTGAAGCTTTCTTT; CDR3aa: CASSLAGQQSNTEAFF